The following is a TCR beta chain sequence with its context. This sample is part of a study of cytomegalovirus exposure and HLA in healthy donors. Researchers ran the PCR with 60 Vbeta and 13 Jbeta primers. The protocol was immunoSEQ multiplex PCR, while the TCRdb copy is restricted to in-frame clones and leaves out a portion. This sample has tens of thousands of clones, with approximately 74% found just once. This TCR was sampled from a woman aged 30 to 39 in good health and CMV-seropositive. The sequencing sample was made of PBMCs.

CDR3: CASSLGRGLDEQYF. The CDR3 DNA follows: TGTGCCAGCAGCCTCGGCAGGGGCTTAGACGAGCAGTACTTC. The chain joins TRBV7-2 to TRBJ2-7; tentative D call: TRBD1 (6 bases). This CDR3 has 14 amino acids. V was cut by 5 bases and J by 5 bases, with 16 bases left in between. The V gene's germline CDR1 is SGHTA and CDR2 FQGNSA.